Many counts were recorded for the clone carrying this T cell receptor (beta chain). This specimen comes from a study of prognosis after radiotherapy for stage I lung cancer. CDR1 LGHDT and CDR2 YNNKEL come from the germline V gene (reference sequence). V was clipped by 5 bases and J by 1 base; unmatched bases: 4. The CDR3 sequence is 15 residues long. The patient cohort was node-negative on CT and PET/CT, with no prior chemotherapy, radiotherapy or other malignancies. Peripheral blood was collected in volumes of about 5.9 milliliters at each of two time points. From genomic DNA, two-round multiplex PCR was used to amplify TCR beta CDR3. With primers specific to each TRBV and TRBJ gene, the first-round PCR was performed. TCRdb reanalysed the multiplex PCR reads using MiXCR and keeps one entry per CDR3 protein. Among fewer than 30,000 distinct CDR3 sequences listed, around 30% were seen once.

This sequence was found in a donor older than 45 with non-small cell lung cancer. Sequencing used PBMCs, obtained before or after stereotactic body radiation therapy (not recorded which). The chain recombines TRBV3-1 with TRBJ2-3, with 9 bases lining up with TRBD1. CDR3 nucleotides: TGTGCCAGCAGCTTAGGGACAGGGCGCACAGATACGCAGTATTTT. Protein: CASSLGTGRTDTQYF.